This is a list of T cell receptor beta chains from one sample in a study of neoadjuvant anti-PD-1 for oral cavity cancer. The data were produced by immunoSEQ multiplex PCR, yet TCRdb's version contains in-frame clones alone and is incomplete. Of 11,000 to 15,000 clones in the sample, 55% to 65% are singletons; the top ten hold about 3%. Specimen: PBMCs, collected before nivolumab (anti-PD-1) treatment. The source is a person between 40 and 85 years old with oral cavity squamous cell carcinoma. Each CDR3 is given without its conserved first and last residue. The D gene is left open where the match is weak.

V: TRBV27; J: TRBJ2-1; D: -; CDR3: ASRHGWNEQF
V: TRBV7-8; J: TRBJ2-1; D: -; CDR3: ASSPGTTTSYNEQF
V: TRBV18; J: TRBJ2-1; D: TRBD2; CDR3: ASSPPGLAGAYNEQF
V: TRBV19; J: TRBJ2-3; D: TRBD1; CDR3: ASSRRAGTGVEDTQY
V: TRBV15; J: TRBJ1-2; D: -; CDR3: ATSRAKGEGGYT
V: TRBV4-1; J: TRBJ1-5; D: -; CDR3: ASSQDSGGGNQPQH
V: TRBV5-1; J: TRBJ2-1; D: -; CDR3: ASTRVVAGDNEQF
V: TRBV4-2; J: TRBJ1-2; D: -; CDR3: ASSQDRDSPH
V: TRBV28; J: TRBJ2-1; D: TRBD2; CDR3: ASTAGGPYNEQF
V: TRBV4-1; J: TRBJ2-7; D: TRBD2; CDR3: ASSQPAGKQY
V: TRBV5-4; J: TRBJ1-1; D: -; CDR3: ASSLVTGAGAF
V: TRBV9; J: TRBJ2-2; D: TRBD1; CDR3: ASSTSPGTGGTGELF
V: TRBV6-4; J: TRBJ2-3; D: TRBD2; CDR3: ASSEASGRDTQY